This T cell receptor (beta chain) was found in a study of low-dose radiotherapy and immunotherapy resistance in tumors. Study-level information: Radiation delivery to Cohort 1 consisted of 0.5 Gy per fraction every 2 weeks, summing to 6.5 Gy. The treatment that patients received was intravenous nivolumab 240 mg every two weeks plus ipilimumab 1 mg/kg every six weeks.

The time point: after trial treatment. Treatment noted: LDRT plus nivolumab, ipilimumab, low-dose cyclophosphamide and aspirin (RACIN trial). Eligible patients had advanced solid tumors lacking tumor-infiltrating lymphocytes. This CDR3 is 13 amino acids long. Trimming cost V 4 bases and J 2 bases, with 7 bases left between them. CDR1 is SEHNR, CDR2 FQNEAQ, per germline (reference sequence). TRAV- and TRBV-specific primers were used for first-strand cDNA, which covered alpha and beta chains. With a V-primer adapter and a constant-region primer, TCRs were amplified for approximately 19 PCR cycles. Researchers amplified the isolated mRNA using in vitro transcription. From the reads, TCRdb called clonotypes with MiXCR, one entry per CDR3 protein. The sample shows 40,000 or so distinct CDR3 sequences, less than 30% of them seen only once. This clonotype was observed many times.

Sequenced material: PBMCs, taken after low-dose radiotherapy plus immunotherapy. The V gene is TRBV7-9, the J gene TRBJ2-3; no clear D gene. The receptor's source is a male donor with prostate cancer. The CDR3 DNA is TGTGCCAGCAGCTCGGAGACCACAGATACGCAGTATTTT. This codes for CASSSETTDTQYF.